Shown below are 15 T cell receptor beta chains from a single sample sequenced in a study of graft-versus-host responses after intestinal transplantation. The protocol was immunoSEQ multiplex PCR, while the TCRdb copy is restricted to in-frame clones and leaves out a portion. Of about 14,000 clones in the sample, approximately 96% are singletons; the top ten hold 0.55% to 0.9%. Sequences were derived from PBMCs, sampled 9 days after transplant. The receptor source for this set is a human patient who received an intestinal transplant, so some T cells may come from the graft donor.

V and J are TRBV2 and TRBJ1-2; 7 bases fit TRBD1. The CDR3 length is 12 residues. Germline CDR1 is SNHLY and CDR2 is FYNNEI. V lost 7 bases and J lost 6; bases outside the gene matches: 5. CDR3 region: CASKAGGDGYTF. CDR3 DNA sequence: TGTGCCAGCAAGGCAGGGGGAGATGGCTACACCTTC.

The chain links TRBV6-5 to TRBJ1-2, with D possibly matching TRBD1 (6 bases). CDR1 is MNHEY, CDR2 SVGAGI, per germline. The CDR3 is 15 amino acids. V was cut by 2 bases and J by 4 bases, with 14 bases left in between. The CDR3 loop reads CASSYRGGSRYGYTF. The DNA of the CDR3 is TGTGCCAGCAGTTACCGAGGGGGATCCCGCTATGGCTACACCTTC.

The rearrangement uses TRBV19 and TRBJ2-1; 7 bases agree with TRBD1. Per germline, CDR1 LNHDA and CDR2 SQIVND (reference sequence). The V segment lost 5 bases and the J segment 4 bases; nucleotides outside the gene matches: 8. The CDR3 length is 15 residues. Written as DNA, the CDR3 is TGTGCCAGTAGTTTGGCTACCAGGGGGTACAATGAGCAGTTCTTC. It codes for CASSLATRGYNEQFF.

In its sample, this clone was seen once. This chain joins TRBV5-4 and TRBJ2-5, with a tentative D call TRBD2 (6 bases). CDR3 length: 12 residues. V lost 3 bases, J lost 3 bases, and 6 bases lay in between. Per the germline V gene, CDR1 is SGHNT and CDR2 is YYREEE (reference sequence). CDR3 protein: CASSWGEETQYF. CDR3 DNA sequence: TGTGCCAGCAGCTGGGGGGAAGAGACCCAGTACTTC.

The chain carries TRBV19 and TRBJ2-5; a weak D match, TRBD2 (7 bases). Germline V gene data show CDR1 as LNHDA and CDR2 as SQIVND (reference sequence). Trimming left V 0 bases short and J 5 bases short, with 19 bases between. The CDR3 has 17 amino acids. The CDR3 here is CASSIDLRGGGGETQYF. The CDR3 DNA reads TGTGCCAGTAGTATAGATCTCCGTGGAGGGGGAGGGGAGACCCAGTACTTC.

The rearrangement joins TRBV7-9 to TRBJ2-3; D is unclear. Trimming removed 6 bases from V and 4 bases from J, with 14 bases in between. This CDR3 is built from 14 residues. Germline-derived CDR1 and CDR2 are SEHNR and FQNEAQ (reference sequence). The CDR3 coding sequence is TGTGCCAGCAGGTCCCCACTGGGCGCAGATACGCAGTATTTT. It codes for CASRSPLGADTQYF.

This chain links TRBV28 with TRBJ1-5; maybe TRBD1 (5 bases). Per the germline V gene, CDR1 is MDHEN and CDR2 is SYDVKM. The CDR3 totals 17 residues. V was trimmed by 5 bases and J by 7 bases, leaving 24 bases between them. The CDR3 sequence is CASSPPPGRNSRQPQHF. The CDR3 region has the DNA TGTGCCAGCAGTCCCCCACCGGGACGCAACTCCAGGCAGCCCCAGCATTTT.

This clone was counted only a few times. The chain employs TRBV11-2 and TRBJ2-2; D ambiguous. The CDR3 spans 14 residues. The V gene's germline CDR1 is SGHAT and CDR2 FQNNGV. V dropped 2 bases and J dropped 2 bases, with 6 bases sitting between them. The DNA for the CDR3 is TGTGCCAGCAGCTTATCAAGAAACACCGGGGAGCTGTTTTTT. Protein sequence: CASSLSRNTGELFF.

This chain connects TRBV7-9 to TRBJ2-7; D is unclear. Germline CDR1 and CDR2: SEHNR and FQNEAQ (reference sequence). The V end was cut by 5 bases, the J end by 0 bases, with 20 bases between. This CDR3 region has 17 residues. The CDR3 is CASSQARFPQSSYEQYF. The CDR3 DNA sequence: TGTGCCAGCAGCCAGGCCCGATTCCCCCAAAGCTCCTACGAGCAGTACTTC. Variable domain in full (rest from reference TRBV7-9 and TRBJ2-7): DTGVSQNPRHKITKRGQNVTFRCDPISEHNRLYWYRQTLGQGPEFLTYFQNEAQLEKSRLLSDRFSAERPKGSFSTLEIQRTEQGDSAMYLCASSQARFPQSSYEQYFGPGTRLTVT.

The chain is built from TRBV29-1 and TRBJ2-7; D is perhaps TRBD1 (6 bases). V was pared by 2 bases and J by 4 bases, with 12 bases between. CDR3 size: 13 residues. Germline V lookup: CDR1 SQVTM, CDR2 ANQGSEA. CDR3 in amino acids: CSVELDSSYEQYF. The CDR3 region has the DNA TGCAGCGTTGAATTGGACAGCTCTTACGAGCAGTACTTC.

The chain joins TRBV27 to TRBJ1-1; D is undetermined. The CDR3 sequence is 13 residues long. The germline gives CDR1 MNHEY, CDR2 SMNVEV (reference sequence). Trimming shortened V by 2 bases and J by 8 bases, and 12 bases separated the two germline ends. The CDR3 DNA is TGTGCCAGCAGTTTAATGGGAGGGTTGGAAGCTTTCTTT. It specifies CASSLMGGLEAFF.

The chain uses TRBV5-1 and TRBJ1-1; D unresolved. This CDR3 has 15 residues. Per the germline V gene, CDR1 is SGHRS and CDR2 is YFSETQ. Trimming stripped 4 bases from V and 7 bases from J, with 20 bases between. Written as DNA, the CDR3 is TGCGCCAGCAGCCTGGTTGGTCGAATGGGTGATGAAGCTTTCTTT. Residues: CASSLVGRMGDEAFF.

The chain has TRBV4-2 and TRBJ1-5; a weak D match, TRBD1 (6 bases). Germline assignment: CDR1 LGHNA and CDR2 YNFKEQ. The CDR3 runs to 15 residues. V lost 0 bases and J lost 4, with 10 bases in between. This CDR3 is CASSQEGGRNQPQHF. The CDR3 DNA reads as TGTGCCAGCAGCCAAGAAGGGGGGAGGAATCAGCCCCAGCATTTT.

V is TRBV29-1 and J is TRBJ2-3, with 12 bases fitting TRBD2. J lost 7 bases, V lost 0 bases, and 11 bases had no gene match. CDR3 length equals 17 residues. CDR1 and CDR2 from the germline V gene are SQVTM and ANQGSEA. CDR3 coding DNA: TGCAGCGTTGAAGATCTTCTGACTAGCGGGAGTTTTTATACGCAGTATTTT. This sequence encodes CSVEDLLTSGSFYTQYF.

The chain uses TRBV27 and TRBJ1-1; no definite D call. Germline V lookup: CDR1 MNHEY, CDR2 SMNVEV (reference sequence). The length of the CDR3 is 12 residues. V lost 6 bases and J lost 1, with 6 bases in between. The CDR3 sequence: CASRRPNTEAFF. CDR3 in DNA: TGTGCCAGCAGGCGACCGAACACTGAAGCTTTCTTT.